The source of this T cell receptor (beta chain) is a study of blood T cell repertoires in COVID-19. Overall study: The study drew acute and convalescent COVID-19 samples from the United States, Italy and Spain.

The CDR3 has 13 amino acids. Germline V lookup: CDR1 MNHEY, CDR2 SVGAGI. The V end was cut by 6 bases, the J end by 4 bases, with 11 bases between. Profiled with immunoSEQ multiplex PCR; TCRdb holds only in-frame clones, not every one. The repertoire holds roughly 120,000 clones, with roughly four fifths as singletons. Sequencing was done on a sample of peripheral blood. This chain joins TRBV6-5 and TRBJ2-3; possibly TRBD1 for D (5 bases). This receptor was identified in a man at least 80 years old with COVID-19, enrolled during active disease. The CDR3 DNA reads TGTGCCAGCAGAGAGTGGGGCGCAGATACGCAGTATTTT. Translating it yields CASREWGADTQYF.